This T cell receptor (beta chain) was sequenced in a study of blood T cell repertoires in COVID-19. CDR1 is SGHVS, CDR2 FQNEAQ, per germline. V was clipped by 0 bases and J by 5 bases, with 19 bases between them. This CDR3 is built from 17 residues. Generated by immunoSEQ multiplex PCR, the TCRdb table keeps only in-frame clones and is missing some. The table lists around 300,000 clones, roughly 90% of them singletons, with approximately 2.4% in the top ten. The gene calls are TRBV7-8 and TRBJ1-1, with D unresolved. The sequence was collected from a man between 18 and 29 years old with active or convalescent COVID-19. What was sequenced was peripheral blood. Written as DNA, the CDR3 is TGTGCCAGCAGCTTAGCAGCGATGTGGAATTATCAGACTGAAGCTTTCTTT. This gives the protein CASSLAAMWNYQTEAFF. Full variable domain (outside the CDR3, taken from reference TRBV7-8 and TRBJ1-1): GAGVSQSPRYKVAKRGQDVALRCDPISGHVSLFWYQQALGQGPEFLTYFQNEAQLDKSGLPSDRFFAERPEGSVSTLKIQRTQQEDSAVYLCASSLAAMWNYQTEAFFGQGTRLTVV.